The 27 T cell receptor beta chains presented below share a single source sample, sequenced in a study of T cells in Graves' hyperthyroidism and ophthalmopathy. Amplification yielded TCR beta CDR3 regions, with RNA transcripts as the source. Using the HTBI primer set, a first-round RT-PCR was run on the TCR CDR3. In TCRdb, the multiplex PCR reads were re-called with MiXCR into one record per CDR3 protein. This table has hundreds of thousands of distinct CDR3 sequences, around 15% appearing once. Sequences were obtained from blood. The receptor set was obtained from a woman in her forties or fifties with Graves' ophthalmopathy.

This clonotype was recorded at least ten times. This chain links TRBV5-1 with TRBJ2-3, with 12 bases identical to TRBD2. The CDR3 is 16 residues long. The trim removed 3 bases at V and 0 bases at J, leaving 2 bases unmatched. From germline, CDR1 is SGHRS and CDR2 YFSETQ. CDR3 sequence reads: CASSSGTSGSTDTQYF. As DNA, the CDR3 is TGCGCCAGCAGCTCCGGGACTAGCGGGAGCACAGATACGCAGTATTTT.

In its sample, this clonotype was seen many times. The chain employs TRBV12-3 or TRBV12-4 and TRBJ2-7; TRBD1 or TRBD2 may be the D gene (5 bases each). V was cut by 6 bases and J by 3 bases, with 9 bases left in between. The CDR3 covers 12 residues. The CDR3 region is CASSRGRYEQYF. As DNA, the CDR3 is TGTGCCAGCAGCCGGGGCCGCTACGAGCAGTACTTC.

This clonotype turned up a few times. V gene TRBV5-1 combines with J gene TRBJ2-5; D is uncertain. V was clipped by 1 base and J by 0 bases, with 7 bases between them. CDR3 length equals 14 residues. CDR1 is SGHRS and CDR2 is YFSETQ in the germline V gene. CDR3 bases: TGCGCCAGCAGCTTGTCTGGTTACCAAGAGACCCAGTACTTC. It is translated as CASSLSGYQETQYF.

The table lists this clonotype with many counts. The chain carries TRBV7-8 and TRBJ2-1; 8 bases map to TRBD1. Per germline, CDR1 SGHVS and CDR2 FQNEAQ. V lost 5 bases and J lost 6; bases outside the gene matches: 6. The CDR3 covers 14 residues. The CDR3 here is CASSGQGVANEQFF. The CDR3 bases are TGTGCCAGCAGCGGACAGGGTGTTGCCAATGAGCAGTTCTTC.

Many counts were recorded for this clonotype. This chain links TRBV28 with TRBJ2-1; D is perhaps TRBD1 (6 bases). V was shortened by 5 bases and J by 0 bases, with 14 bases between the two germline ends. Germline assignment: CDR1 MDHEN and CDR2 SYDVKM. This CDR3 contains 16 residues. This CDR3 is CASSPLEGGSYNEQFF. The CDR3 region has the DNA TGTGCCAGCAGTCCACTCGAAGGGGGCTCCTACAATGAGCAGTTCTTC.

This clonotype was detected only a few times. CDR3 region: CASSAREKSYNEQFF. Written as DNA, the CDR3 is TGTGCCAGCAGCGCGCGGGAGAAGTCCTACAATGAGCAGTTCTTC. V gene TRBV9 combines with J gene TRBJ2-1, with 7 bases lining up with TRBD2. The CDR3 has 15 residues. Germline V gene lookup returns CDR1 SGDLS and CDR2 YYNGEE. V trimming: 3 bases; J trimming: 1 base; junction bases outside the gene matches: 4.

In its sample, this clonotype was seen many times. The chain joins TRBV20-1 to TRBJ1-1; no definite D call. The CDR3 is made up of 16 amino acids. V lost 6 bases and J lost 3, with 23 bases in between. The germline V gene has CDR1 DFQATT and CDR2 SNEGSKA (reference sequence). This chain's CDR3 is CSAIAVRGGDHTEAFF. CDR3 sequence (DNA): TGCAGTGCCATCGCCGTACGGGGTGGAGATCACACTGAAGCTTTCTTT.

This chain joins TRBV7-3 and TRBJ2-3; either TRBD1 or TRBD2 may fit D (5 bases each). In germline, CDR1 is SGHTA, CDR2 FQGTGA. This CDR3 is built from 15 residues. V was trimmed by 1 base and J by 4 bases, leaving 12 bases between them. CDR3 amino acids: CASSLIAREPDTQYF. CDR3 nucleotide sequence: TGTGCCAGCAGCTTAATAGCCAGGGAGCCAGATACGCAGTATTTT.

The chain uses TRBV24-1 and TRBJ1-4; TRBD1 matches 9 bases. CDR3 length: 13 residues. V lost 9 bases to trimming and J lost 8 bases; unmatched junction nucleotides: 6. The V gene's germline CDR1 is KGHDR and CDR2 SFDVKD. CDR3 nucleotide sequence: TGTGCCACCGGTGGGGACAGGGACGAAAAACTGTTTTTT. This codes for CATGGDRDEKLFF.

This sequence joins TRBV9 and TRBJ2-3, with 7 positions matching TRBD2. The V and J ends lost 0 bases and 2 bases, in that order; junction bases with no gene match: 3. The germline CDR1 and CDR2 sequences are SGDLS and YYNGEE. The CDR3 has 15 amino acids. The CDR3 coding sequence is TGTGCCAGCAGCGTAGCGGGGAGGGCCACAGATACGCAGTATTTT. It codes for CASSVAGRATDTQYF. Filled out from reference TRBV9 and TRBJ2-3, the complete variable domain reads DSGVTQTPKHLITATGQRVTLRCSPRSGDLSVYWYQQSLDQGLQFLIQYYNGEERAKGNILERFSAQQFPDLHSELNLSSLELGDSALYFCASSVAGRATDTQYFGPGTRLTVL.

The table lists this clonotype with many counts. V usage is TRBV28 and J usage is TRBJ1-5; D gene uncertain. Germline lookup yields CDR1 MDHEN and CDR2 SYDVKM. V lost 3 bases to trimming and J lost 0 bases, with 15 bases between them. The CDR3 contains 17 residues. CDR3 DNA: TGTGCCAGCAGTTTGGTTCCCGGGAGATATAGCAATCAGCCCCAGCATTTT. Its translation: CASSLVPGRYSNQPQHF.

This clonotype occurred many times. The chain joins TRBV18 to TRBJ1-1; D ambiguous. The V gene lost 5 bases and the J gene lost 6 bases, with 13 bases spanning the gap. This CDR3 region has 13 residues. The germline CDR1 and CDR2 sequences are KGHSH and LQKENI. Here the CDR3 reads CASSTPPVSEAFF. Here the CDR3 DNA reads TGTGCCAGCTCAACCCCCCCCGTGTCTGAAGCTTTCTTT. Full variable domain (rest looked up from reference TRBV18 and TRBJ1-1): NAGVMQNPRHLVRRRGQEARLRCSPMKGHSHVYWYRQLPEEGLKFMVYLQKENIIDESGMPKERFSAEFPKEGPSILRIQQVVRGDSAAYFCASSTPPVSEAFFGQGTRLTVV.

This clonotype was recorded many times. V and J are TRBV24-1 and TRBJ1-2; D is possibly TRBD1 (6 bases). Germline V lookup: CDR1 KGHDR, CDR2 SFDVKD. The CDR3 has 14 amino acids. Trimming pared 12 bases from V and 8 bases from J, leaving 24 bases between. Here the CDR3 reads CASSPGTPEGGYTF. CDR3 nucleotides: TGTGCCTCTTCTCCCGGGACACCCGAGGGCGGCTACACCTTC.

This clonotype showed up many times. This rearrangement joins TRBV27 to TRBJ2-3; 7 bases agree with TRBD2. The CDR3 is made up of 18 amino acids. Looked up from germline, CDR1 is MNHEY and CDR2 is SMNVEV (reference sequence). V dropped 4 bases and J dropped 0; count of bases not matched to a gene: 13. The CDR3 DNA reads TGTGCCAGCAGTTCTCTCTGGCTAGCGGAAGCTAGCACAGATACGCAGTATTTT. Translated: CASSSLWLAEASTDTQYF.

This clonotype was detected many times. The rearrangement links TRBV6-2 or TRBV6-3 to TRBJ1-5; tentatively, D is TRBD1 (5 bases). The CDR3 runs 16 residues. Germline loops: CDR1 MNHEY, CDR2 SVGEGT. V lost 2 bases to trimming and J lost 4 bases, with 15 bases between them. The CDR3 DNA is TGTGCCAGCAGTTACCACTCAGGGACCGCGAATCAGCCCCAGCATTTT. This gives the protein CASSYHSGTANQPQHF.

This clonotype was seen at least ten times. The DNA for the CDR3 is TGTGCCTGGAGCGGGACACCTTTTAACTATGGCTACACCTTC. Protein product: CAWSGTPFNYGYTF. The chain links TRBV30 to TRBJ1-2; D may be TRBD1 (6 bases). Trimming took off 3 bases at V and 1 base at J, with 12 bases between the two ends. Germline values: CDR1 GTSNPN, CDR2 SVGIG (reference sequence). There are 14 residues in the CDR3.

There are many counts of this clonotype. This could be a read error, since a much larger clone is one nucleotide away. The chain links TRBV5-1 to TRBJ2-1, with D unclear. The CDR3 is 13 amino acids. CDR1 is SGHRS, CDR2 YFSETQ, per germline. The V gene lost 0 bases and the J gene lost 4 bases, with 5 bases spanning the gap. The CDR3 coding sequence is TGCGCCAGCAGCTTGGACAAGTACAATGAGCAGTTCTTC. It is translated as CASSLDKYNEQFF.

This clonotype was counted many times. DNA for the CDR3: TGCGCCAGCAGCTTGGCCAGGGTGAACACTGAAGCTTTCTTT. Encoded protein: CASSLARVNTEAFF. The V call is TRBV5-1, the J call TRBJ1-1; weak D call: TRBD1 (5 bases). Trimming took off 0 bases at V and 0 bases at J, with 6 bases between the two ends. The CDR3 extends over 14 amino acids. In germline, CDR1 is SGHRS, CDR2 YFSETQ.

V gene TRBV6-6 combines with J gene TRBJ2-2; TRBD1 aligns across 7 bases. This CDR3 has 18 amino acids. Unmatched junction bases numbered 9, after V lost 2 bases and J lost 0 bases. Germline V lookup: CDR1 MNHNY, CDR2 SVGAGI (reference sequence). CDR3 amino acids: CASSYPRQGPTNTGELFF. CDR3 DNA sequence: TGTGCCAGCAGTTACCCTAGACAGGGCCCGACGAACACCGGGGAGCTGTTTTTT.

In this sample, this clonotype turned up a few times. V gene TRBV4-3 combines with J gene TRBJ2-3; 8 positions match TRBD2. The CDR3 loop spans 16 amino acids. Trimming cost V 0 bases and J 3 bases; bases outside gene matches: 5. In germline, CDR1 is LGHNA, CDR2 YSLEER. CDR3: CASSQDQAGVTDTQYF. CDR3 DNA sequence: TGCGCCAGCAGCCAAGATCAAGCGGGAGTGACAGATACGCAGTATTTT.

Concerning this clonotype itself: A much larger clone sits a single nucleotide away, making a read error possible. This chain links TRBV4-2 with TRBJ2-7; 12 nucleotides agree with TRBD2. Germline-derived CDR1 and CDR2 are LGHNA and YNFKEQ. This CDR3 contains 16 residues. CDR3 nucleotide sequence: TGTGCCAGCATCCAACTTACTAGCGGGAGGTTGTACGAGCAGTACTTC. Encoded protein: CASIQLTSGRLYEQYF.

The table lists this clonotype with many counts. The chain recombines TRBV27 with TRBJ2-3; 7 bases map to TRBD1. The CDR3 sequence is 16 residues long. The J segment lost 0 bases and the V segment lost 5 bases, leaving 8 bases of the junction unmatched. The V gene's germline CDR1 is MNHEY and CDR2 SMNVEV (reference sequence). The CDR3 here is CASSHYTGESTDTQYF. CDR3 DNA sequence: TGTGCCAGCAGTCATTACACAGGGGAGAGCACAGATACGCAGTATTTT.

CDR3 protein: CASSARTSSAGGDTQYF. Written as DNA, the CDR3 is TGTGCCAGCAGCGCCCGAACTAGCTCGGCGGGTGGAGATACGCAGTATTTT. The chain combines TRBV13 with TRBJ2-3; possibly TRBD2 for D (6 bases). V dropped 5 bases and J dropped 5 bases, with 23 bases sitting between them. Germline CDR1 and CDR2: PRHDT and FYEKMQ (reference sequence). The CDR3 runs to 17 residues. The whole variable domain, remainder taken from reference TRBV13 and TRBJ2-3, is AAGVIQSPRHLIKEKRETATLKCYPIPRHDTVYWYQQGPGQDPQFLISFYEKMQSDKGSIPDRFSAQQFSDYHSELNMSSLELGDSALYFCASSARTSSAGGDTQYFGPGTRLTVL.

This rearrangement joins TRBV28 to TRBJ2-2; 7 positions agree with TRBD2. This CDR3 region has 15 residues. Germline assignment: CDR1 MDHEN and CDR2 SYDVKM. J was trimmed by 3 bases and V by 6 bases; bases with no gene match: 7. The CDR3 DNA reads as TGTGCCAGCAGGGGACTAACGGGCGACACCGGGGAGCTGTTTTTT. It translates to CASRGLTGDTGELFF.

As regards this clonotype: This clone may be a read error of a much larger clone one base away. This chain joins TRBV29-1 and TRBJ2-5; D perhaps matches TRBD2 (5 bases). This CDR3 has 14 residues. The V gene lost 1 base and the J gene lost 2 bases, with 11 bases spanning the gap. Germline CDR1 SQVTM, CDR2 ANQGSEA. The CDR3 bases are TGCAGCGTTGAAGGGATCCAGCGGCAAGAGACCCAGTACTTC. This codes for CSVEGIQRQETQYF.

A remark on this clonotype: Given a much more abundant clone one base away, this may be a read error. The V gene is TRBV7-2, the J gene TRBJ1-5, with TRBD1 matching 10 bases. This CDR3 is 15 amino acids long. Germline values: CDR1 SGHTA, CDR2 FQGNSA. CDR3 sequence reads: CASSYETGGYQLQHF. In DNA form, the CDR3 reads TGTGCCAGCAGCTACGAGACAGGGGGCTATCAGCTCCAGCATTTT. Complete variable domain (other parts from reference TRBV7-2 and TRBJ1-5): GAGVSQSPSNKVTEKGKDVELRCDPISGHTALYWYRQSLGQGLEFLIYFQGNSAPDKSGLPSDRFSAERTGGSVSTLTIQRTQQEDSAVYLCASSYETGGYQLQHFGDGTRLSIL.

This clonotype was recorded many times. The chain joins TRBV20-1 to TRBJ2-3; 9 bases fit TRBD2. Germline assignment: CDR1 DFQATT and CDR2 SNEGSKA (reference sequence). The trim removed 1 base at V and 1 base at J, leaving 6 bases unmatched. The CDR3 has 16 amino acids. The CDR3 DNA sequence: TGCAGTGCTAGAGCAACTATAGCGGGAGGCACAGATACGCAGTATTTT. Amino acid sequence: CSARATIAGGTDTQYF.